Sequencing of this T cell receptor beta chain was carried out in a study of cytomegalovirus exposure and HLA in healthy donors. Notes on the study in general: Later, an analysis showed that TCR beta chains associated with HLA were more clonally expanded than others that were equally common.

It was with 60 Vbeta and 13 Jbeta primers that the PCR ran. Method: immunoSEQ multiplex PCR; TCRdb's copy keeps in-frame clones and lacks some. The repertoire holds approximately 100,000 clones, with 76% as singletons. V gave up 6 bases and J gave up 9 bases; unmatched junction bases: 12. CDR1 and CDR2 (germline): MNHEY, SVGAGI. The CDR3 consists of 14 residues. Notes on this clone: Its specificity is not known.

The sample was PBMCs. This sequence was found in a woman aged 45-65 years in good health and CMV-seropositive. The chain couples TRBV6-5 to TRBJ1-1; 8 bases align to TRBD1. CDR3 sequence: CASSPTGDRLKAFF. DNA of the CDR3: TGTGCCAGCAGCCCTACGGGGGACAGGCTAAAAGCTTTCTTT.